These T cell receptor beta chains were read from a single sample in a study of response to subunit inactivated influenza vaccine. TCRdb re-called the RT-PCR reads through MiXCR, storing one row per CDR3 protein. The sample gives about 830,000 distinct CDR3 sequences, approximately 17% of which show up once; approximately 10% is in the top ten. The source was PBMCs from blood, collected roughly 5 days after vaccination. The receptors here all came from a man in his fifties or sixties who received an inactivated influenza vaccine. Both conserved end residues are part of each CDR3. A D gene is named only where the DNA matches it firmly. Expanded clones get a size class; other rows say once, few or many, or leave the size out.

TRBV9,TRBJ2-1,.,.,TGTGCCAGCAGCCCTAGGCCCCACAATGAGCAGTTCTTC,CASSPRPHNEQFF
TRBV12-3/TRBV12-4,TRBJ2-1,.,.,TGTGCCAGCAGTTTAGCCCCGTCCGAGCAGTTCTTC,CASSLAPSEQFF
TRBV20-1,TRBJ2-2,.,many,TGCAGTGCCCGAGGGACTCAGAACACCGGGGAGCTGTTTTTT,CSARGTQNTGELFF
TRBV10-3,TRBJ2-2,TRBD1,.,TGTGCCACCAAGGACACAGGGGGTTCGGTCGGGGAGCTGTTTTTT,CATKDTGGSVGELFF
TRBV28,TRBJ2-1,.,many,TGTGCCAGCAGCTCGCTCGTATATGAGCAGTTCTTC,CASSSLVYEQFF
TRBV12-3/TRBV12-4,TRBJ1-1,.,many,TGTGCCAGCCTGAGTAGGGAAAGGAACACTGAAGCTTTCTTT,CASLSRERNTEAFF
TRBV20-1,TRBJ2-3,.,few,TGCAGTGCCCTGGGAGTCACAGATACGCAGTATTTT,CSALGVTDTQYF
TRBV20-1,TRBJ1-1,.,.,TGCAGTGCCCCCCGGATCCGGTCGGACACTGAAGCTTTCTTT,CSAPRIRSDTEAFF
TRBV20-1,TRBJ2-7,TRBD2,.,TGCAGTGCTCTACTAGCGTTCGAGCAGTACTTC,CSALLAFEQYF
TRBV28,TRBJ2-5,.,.,TGTGCCAGCAGTCGAATCCGGGACCTGAGGGAGACCCAGTACTTC,CASSRIRDLRETQYF
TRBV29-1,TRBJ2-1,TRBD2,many,TGCAGCGTTATAGGACTAGCTTACAATGAGCAGTTCTTC,CSVIGLAYNEQFF
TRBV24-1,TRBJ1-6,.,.,TGTGCCACCACCGCGGGTAGGAATTCACCCCTCCACTTT,CATTAGRNSPLHF
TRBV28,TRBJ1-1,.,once,TGTGCCAGCAGTTTATTGGTGCCTAGAAAAAGAACTGAAGCTTTCTTT,CASSLLVPRKRTEAFF
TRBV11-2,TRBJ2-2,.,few,TGTGCCAGCAGCTTTAGGCGGCAGGTTAACACCGGGGAGCTGTTTTTT,CASSFRRQVNTGELFF
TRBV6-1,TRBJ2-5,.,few,TGTGCCAGCAGAATGACAGCATTGAAGACCCAGTACTTC,CASRMTALKTQYF
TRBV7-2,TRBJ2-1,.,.,TGTGCCAGCAGTCGAGGACTCGTACTTTACAATGAGCAGTTCTTC,CASSRGLVLYNEQFF
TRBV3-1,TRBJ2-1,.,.,TGTGCCAGCAGCCAAGGCGGGTACTCCTACAATGAGCAGTTCTTC,CASSQGGYSYNEQFF
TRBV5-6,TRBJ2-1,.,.,TGTGCCAGCAGCTCGACGCAGAGTGCAGGGTTGCTTTCCAATGAGCAGTTCTTC,CASSSTQSAGLLSNEQFF
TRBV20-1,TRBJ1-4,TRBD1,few,TGCAGTGCAAAAGGACAGGGGAAAGTTGGAAAACTGTTTTTT,CSAKGQGKVGKLFF
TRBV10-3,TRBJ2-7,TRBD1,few,TGTGCCATCAGTGACTACAGGGGTCTGAACGAGCAGTACTTC,CAISDYRGLNEQYF
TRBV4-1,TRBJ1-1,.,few,TGCGCCAGCAGCCAAGCCCCAGGGGTCACTGAAGCTTTCTTT,CASSQAPGVTEAFF
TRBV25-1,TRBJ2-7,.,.,TGTGCCAGCCAGGGTTACTACGAGCAGTACTTC,CASQGYYEQYF
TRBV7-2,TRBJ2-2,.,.,TGTGCCAGCAGCTTAGTGTCGATGAGGAGGGTCACCGGGGAGCTGTTTTTT,CASSLVSMRRVTGELFF
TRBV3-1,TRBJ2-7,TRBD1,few,TGTGCCAGCAGCCACTACGGACAGGGGGCTCGCGAGCAGTACTTC,CASSHYGQGAREQYF
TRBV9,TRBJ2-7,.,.,TGTGCCAGCAGTAGGACTCCCGAGCACTACGAGCAGTACTTC,CASSRTPEHYEQYF
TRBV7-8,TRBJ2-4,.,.,TGTGCCAGCAGCTTAGGAGGAGGGGGGAACATTCAGTACTTC,CASSLGGGGNIQYF
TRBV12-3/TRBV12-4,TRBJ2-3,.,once,TGTGCCAGCAGTTTAGCAAAAGCGGGTACGCAGTATTTT,CASSLAKAGTQYF
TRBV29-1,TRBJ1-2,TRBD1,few,TGCAGCGTTGAAGATCGGACAGGGAATGGCTACACCTTC,CSVEDRTGNGYTF
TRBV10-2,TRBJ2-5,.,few,TGCGCCAGCAGTGAAGGGGGGCCGACCCAGTACTTC,CASSEGGPTQYF
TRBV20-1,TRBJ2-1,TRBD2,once,TGCAGTGGTACTAGCGGGACCCACAATGAGCAGTTCTTC,CSGTSGTHNEQFF
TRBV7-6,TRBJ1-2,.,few,TGTGCCAGCAGCCAGACTGCAATGGGGGGCTACACCTTC,CASSQTAMGGYTF
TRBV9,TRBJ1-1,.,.,TGTGCCAGCAGCGTAGGGGACACTGAAGCTTTCTTT,CASSVGDTEAFF
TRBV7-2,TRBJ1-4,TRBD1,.,TGTGCCAGCAGCCCTAGGACAGGGGGATATGAAAAACTGTTTTTT,CASSPRTGGYEKLFF